This record covers a single T cell receptor (beta chain). No antigen is known for it. The sample originates from a study of cytomegalovirus exposure and HLA in healthy donors. The study's findings and limits: There were around 160 TCR beta chains listed as cytomegalovirus-associated. Three of the chains that were CMV-associated were confirmed in vitro to be specific for CMV antigens. High sensitivity and specificity were reportedly achieved when the classifier diagnosed cytomegalovirus status. Most TCRs appeared rarely, but some public TCRs recurred in many donors.

Repertoires were generated with immunoSEQ multiplex PCR, while TCRdb's copy carries only in-frame clones and drops some. The sample shows roughly 200,000 clones, about 81% of them seen only once. The CDR3 extends over 18 amino acids. The V and J ends lost 0 bases and 8 bases respectively, with 24 bases between them. Germline V CDR1 and CDR2: SGHRS, YFSETQ. The receptor was isolated from a woman under 40 in good health and CMV-seronegative. Source material: PBMCs. V usage is TRBV5-1 and J usage is TRBJ2-1; D may be TRBD1 (6 bases). The CDR3 protein is CASSLAALGRGIVDEQFF. The CDR3 nucleotides read TGCGCCAGCAGCTTGGCCGCATTGGGCAGGGGAATAGTAGATGAGCAGTTCTTC.